These 26 T cell receptor beta chains were all obtained from the same sample, sequenced in a study of cytomegalovirus exposure and HLA in healthy donors. Vbeta (60) and Jbeta (13) primers were used in the PCR. TCRdb keeps only in-frame clones here, not all; method: immunoSEQ multiplex PCR. The sample has about 110,000 clones, about 76% seen once; the top ten hold around 2.2%. Sample: PBMCs. These receptors were taken from a young woman in good health and CMV-seronegative.

J is TRBJ2-7 and V is TRBV28; D is perhaps TRBD1 (6 bases). CDR1 is MDHEN, CDR2 SYDVKM, per germline. The CDR3 consists of 14 residues. Deletions cut 7 bases from V and 1 base from J, with 14 bases between. CDR3 loop: CASTFGGQSYEQYF. CDR3 bases: TGTGCCAGCACCTTCGGTGGACAGTCCTACGAGCAGTACTTC.

The table lists this clone with a count of one. The rearrangement joins TRBV6-1 to TRBJ2-7, with D perhaps TRBD2 (6 bases). Germline V gene sequence: CDR1 MNHNS, CDR2 SASEGT. The CDR3 has 13 residues. Deletions cut 0 bases from V and 9 bases from J, with 12 bases between. The CDR3 nucleotides read TGTGCCAGCAGTGAAGCGACCGCGGGATTGCAGTACTTC. This translates into CASSEATAGLQYF.

The rearrangement links TRBV5-4 to TRBJ2-7; 8 bases fit TRBD2. The CDR3 sequence is 16 residues long. Germline V lookup: CDR1 SGHNT, CDR2 YYREEE (reference sequence). V shed 1 base, J shed 3 bases, and the junction held 9 bases outside the gene matches. The CDR3 coding sequence is TGTGCCAGCAGCTTGAGAAGCGGGAGTTACCTCTACGAGCAGTACTTC. It is translated as CASSLRSGSYLYEQYF. Full variable domain (remainder filled in from reference TRBV5-4 and TRBJ2-7): ETGVTQSPTHLIKTRGQQVTLRCSSQSGHNTVSWYQQALGQGPQFIFQYYREEENGRGNFPPRFSGLQFPNYSSELNVNALELDDSALYLCASSLRSGSYLYEQYFGPGTRLTVT.

The CDR3 DNA sequence: TGTGCCAGCAGTTTCGCGACAGGGGGTGTCTATGGCTACACCTTC. Residues: CASSFATGGVYGYTF. The rearrangement links TRBV6-5 to TRBJ1-2, with 9 bases lining up with TRBD1. V gave up 4 bases and J gave up 4 bases; unmatched junction bases: 7. The CDR3 has 15 amino acids. Per the germline V gene, CDR1 is MNHEY and CDR2 is SVGAGI.

This chain connects TRBV6-7 to TRBJ1-4; D ambiguous. TRBV6-7 is an ORF; its function is uncertain. V lost 10 bases, J lost 10 bases, and 25 bases lay in between. CDR3 length equals 15 residues. The CDR3 region has the DNA TGTGCCACCACCAGACTAGTTTCGGATACAAGAAAACTGTTTTTT. Translating gives CATTRLVSDTRKLFF.

The gene calls are TRBV2 and TRBJ2-1; 7 bases map to TRBD2. Germline CDR1 and CDR2: SNHLY and FYNNEI. This CDR3 has 11 amino acids. The junction had 1 base not matched to a gene; V was cut back by 4 bases and J by 10 bases. CDR3 nucleotide sequence: TGTGCCAGCAGTGGGGGACTAGAGCAGTTCTTC. Amino acids: CASSGGLEQFF.

The J gene is TRBJ1-2, the V gene TRBV6-1; D unclear. V gave up 8 bases and J gave up 7 bases, with 11 bases separating them. Per germline, CDR1 MNHNS and CDR2 SASEGT. The CDR3 totals 11 residues. This CDR3 is CASSWEAGYTF. CDR3 sequence (DNA): TGTGCCAGCTCCTGGGAGGCTGGCTACACCTTC.

The chain carries TRBV21-1 and TRBJ1-1; no DNA check was done on the table's D call, TRBD1. TRBV21-1 is a pseudogene segment. CDR3 length equals 17 residues. This CDR3 is CASSKRTNRAMNTEAFF. For the CDR3, the DNA is TGTGCCAGCAGCAAGAGAACCAACAGGGCCATGAACACTGAAGCTTTCTTT.

CDR3 loop: CASSKTGWDYGYTF. The CDR3 coding sequence is TGTGCCAGCAGTAAGACAGGATGGGACTATGGCTACACCTTC. The gene calls are TRBV25-1 and TRBJ1-2; possible D gene TRBD1, 6 bases. CDR1 and CDR2 from the germline V gene are MGHDK and SYGVNS. This CDR3 region has 14 residues. Deletions cut 5 bases from V and 3 bases from J, with 13 bases between.

The chain links TRBV29-1 to TRBJ2-7; D possibly corresponds to TRBD1 (6 bases). The CDR3 has 12 amino acids. Trimming took 5 bases from V and 0 from J, leaving 8 bases between them. Germline CDR1 reads SQVTM; CDR2 reads ANQGSEA. In DNA, the CDR3 is TGCAGCGTTAGACAGGACTCCTACGAGCAGTACTTC. It specifies CSVRQDSYEQYF.

The chain carries TRBV28 and TRBJ1-3; no clear D. Germline V gene lookup returns CDR1 MDHEN and CDR2 SYDVKM. The CDR3 spans 16 residues. V dropped 1 base and J dropped 0 bases, with 10 bases sitting between them. The CDR3: CASSLSQTSSGNTIYF. DNA for the CDR3: TGTGCCAGCAGTTTATCACAGACGAGCTCTGGAAACACCATATATTTT. Looking up the rest from reference TRBV28 and TRBJ1-3 gives the full variable domain: DVKVTQSSRYLVKRTGEKVFLECVQDMDHENMFWYRQDPGLGLRLIYFSYDVKMKEKGDIPEGYSVSREKKERFSLILESASTNQTSMYLCASSLSQTSSGNTIYFGEGSWLTVV.

This sequence joins TRBV2 and TRBJ2-7; tentatively, D is TRBD2 (5 bases). This CDR3 contains 12 residues. V was cut by 6 bases and J by 6 bases, with 12 bases left in between. Germline values: CDR1 SNHLY, CDR2 FYNNEI. The CDR3 bases are TGTGCCAGCAGGCTGGACTCTCCCGAGCAGTACTTC. Its translation is CASRLDSPEQYF.

J is TRBJ1-5 and V is TRBV28; 7 bases line up with TRBD1. In germline, CDR1 is MDHEN, CDR2 SYDVKM. There are 15 residues in the CDR3. J gave up 3 bases and V 6 bases, and 8 bases lay outside the gene matches. The CDR3 protein is CASRVTGRDNQPQHF. CDR3 coding DNA: TGTGCCAGCAGGGTGACAGGGCGGGACAATCAGCCCCAGCATTTT.

This rearrangement joins TRBV28 to TRBJ1-4, with 10 bases aligning to TRBD1. Germline V lookup: CDR1 MDHEN, CDR2 SYDVKM. J lost 7 bases, V lost 6 bases, and 8 bases had no gene match. The CDR3 extends over 15 amino acids. The CDR3 DNA follows: TGTGCCAGCAGCCAGACAGGGGGCGAGGGTGAAAAACTGTTTTTT. It translates to CASSQTGGEGEKLFF.

The chain links TRBV19 to TRBJ2-7; 8 positions agree with TRBD1. The CDR3 extends over 14 amino acids. The J segment lost 3 bases and the V segment lost 4 bases, leaving 5 bases of the junction unmatched. The germline V gene has CDR1 LNHDA and CDR2 SQIVND (reference sequence). The chain's CDR3 is CASSTRDRYYEQYF. The CDR3 DNA follows: TGTGCCAGTAGTACCCGGGACAGGTACTACGAGCAGTACTTC.

A few counts support this clone. This chain uses TRBV5-6 with TRBJ1-1; 9 bases match TRBD1. The CDR3 sequence is 14 residues long. V shed 3 bases, J shed 1 base, and the junction held 1 base outside the gene matches. Germline lookup yields CDR1 SGHDT and CDR2 YYEEEE. CDR3 region: CASSSDRGNTEAFF. Written as DNA, the CDR3 is TGTGCCAGCAGCTCGGACAGGGGGAACACTGAAGCTTTCTTT.

There are a few counts of this clone. The chain has TRBV4-1 and TRBJ1-2, with TRBD1 identical over 8 bases. Germline V gene lookup returns CDR1 MGHRA and CDR2 YSYEKL. There are 13 residues in the CDR3. V gave up 2 bases and J gave up 8 bases; unmatched junction bases: 4. The CDR3 region is CASSQQTGEGYTF. CDR3 coding DNA: TGCGCCAGCAGCCAACAGACAGGGGAAGGCTACACCTTC.

The V gene is TRBV4-2, the J gene TRBJ2-7, with a possible D match to TRBD2 (5 bases). Trimming removed 1 base at V and 0 bases at J, with 16 bases between. This CDR3 comprises 17 residues. Germline V gene sequence: CDR1 LGHNA, CDR2 YNFKEQ. The DNA for the CDR3 is TGTGCCAGCAGCCAAGTCCCCCCCAGCGGTGGCTCCTACGAGCAGTACTTC. This translates into CASSQVPPSGGSYEQYF.

This chain uses TRBV2 with TRBJ1-5; D gene ambiguous. Deletions cut 8 bases from V and 6 bases from J, with 14 bases between. Germline lookup yields CDR1 SNHLY and CDR2 FYNNEI. The CDR3 has 13 amino acids. CDR3 coding DNA: TGTGCCAGCCTAACGAAACCGGGTCAGCCCCAGCATTTT. It codes for CASLTKPGQPQHF. Together with reference TRBV2 and TRBJ1-5, the CDR3 gives the full variable domain: EPEVTQTPSHQVTQMGQEVILRCVPISNHLYFYWYRQILGQKVEFLVSFYNNEISEKSEIFDDQFSVERPDGSNFTLKIRSTKLEDSAMYFCASLTKPGQPQHFGDGTRLSIL.

V gene TRBV11-2 combines with J gene TRBJ2-1; possibly TRBD2 for D (6 bases). Deletions cut 5 bases from V and 10 bases from J, with 9 bases between. The V gene's germline CDR1 is SGHAT and CDR2 FQNNGV. The length of the CDR3 is 11 residues. CDR3 region: CASSPGGEQFF. CDR3 bases: TGTGCCAGCAGCCCCGGAGGGGAGCAGTTCTTC.

J is TRBJ1-2 and V is TRBV18, with 12 bases matching TRBD1. CDR1 is KGHSH, CDR2 LQKENI, per germline. The CDR3 consists of 14 residues. V shed 4 bases and J 8 bases; nucleotides not matched to a gene: 5. Written as DNA, the CDR3 is TGTGCCAGCTCACTAGGGACAGGGGGCGACGGCTACACCTTC. Protein product: CASSLGTGGDGYTF.

V usage is TRBV9 and J usage is TRBJ2-1; tentative D call: TRBD2 (5 bases). CDR1 SGDLS and CDR2 YYNGEE come from the germline V gene. CDR3 length: 15 amino acids. The germline V and J ends were trimmed by 3 bases and 1 base, with 11 bases remaining between them. The CDR3 DNA reads as TGTGCCAGCAGCGAGGGAGTGGGGTCCTACAATGAGCAGTTCTTC. The encoded protein is CASSEGVGSYNEQFF.

The J gene is TRBJ1-2, the V gene TRBV27; 8 bases match TRBD1. The CDR3 contains 15 residues. In germline, CDR1 is MNHEY, CDR2 SMNVEV (reference sequence). Trimming at V came to 0 bases and at J to 2 bases, leaving 2 bases not matched to a gene. CDR3 sequence (DNA): TGTGCCAGCAGTTTATCGGGACAGGCCAACTATGGCTACACCTTC. Amino acid sequence: CASSLSGQANYGYTF.

The V and J genes are TRBV7-9 and TRBJ2-5, with 7 positions matching TRBD2. The V segment lost 2 bases and the J segment 5 bases; nucleotides outside the gene matches: 11. CDR1 is SEHNR and CDR2 is FQNEAQ in the germline V gene (reference sequence). The CDR3 is 16 residues long. The CDR3 DNA reads TGTGCCAGCAGCTTATATGTATCGGGGGGTCGGGAGACCCAGTACTTC. Protein product: CASSLYVSGGRETQYF.

The chain is built from TRBV7-9 and TRBJ1-1, with D hard to call. The ends were cut back, 2 bases at V and 0 bases at J, with 7 bases in the middle. From germline, CDR1 is SEHNR and CDR2 FQNEAQ (reference sequence). CDR3 length: 14 residues. Written as DNA, the CDR3 is TGTGCCAGCAGCTTATCAGGAATGAACACTGAAGCTTTCTTT. Its protein is CASSLSGMNTEAFF.

This chain uses TRBV9 with TRBJ1-3; D call uncertain. Trimming removed 0 bases at V and 0 bases at J, with 7 bases between. This CDR3 has 15 amino acids. Germline values: CDR1 SGDLS, CDR2 YYNGEE. CDR3 bases: TGTGCCAGCAGCGTAGACTTAGTCTCTGGAAACACCATATATTTT. Its translation is CASSVDLVSGNTIYF. The full variable domain, in which reference TRBV9 and TRBJ1-3 provide the parts outside the CDR3, is DSGVTQTPKHLITATGQRVTLRCSPRSGDLSVYWYQQSLDQGLQFLIQYYNGEERAKGNILERFSAQQFPDLHSELNLSSLELGDSALYFCASSVDLVSGNTIYFGEGSWLTVV.